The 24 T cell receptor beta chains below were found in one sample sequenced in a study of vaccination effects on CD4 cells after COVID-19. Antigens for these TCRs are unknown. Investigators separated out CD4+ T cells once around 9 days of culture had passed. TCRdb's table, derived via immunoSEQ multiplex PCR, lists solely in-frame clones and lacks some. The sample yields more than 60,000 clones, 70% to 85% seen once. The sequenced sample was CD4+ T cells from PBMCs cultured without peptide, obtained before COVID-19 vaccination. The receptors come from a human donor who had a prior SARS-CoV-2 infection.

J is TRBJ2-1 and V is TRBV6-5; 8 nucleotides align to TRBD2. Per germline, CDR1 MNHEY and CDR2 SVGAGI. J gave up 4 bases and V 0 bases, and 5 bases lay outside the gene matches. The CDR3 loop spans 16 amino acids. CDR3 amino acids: CASSYSTAGGYNEQFF. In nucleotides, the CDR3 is TGTGCCAGCAGTTACTCGACTGCGGGAGGTTACAATGAGCAGTTCTTC.

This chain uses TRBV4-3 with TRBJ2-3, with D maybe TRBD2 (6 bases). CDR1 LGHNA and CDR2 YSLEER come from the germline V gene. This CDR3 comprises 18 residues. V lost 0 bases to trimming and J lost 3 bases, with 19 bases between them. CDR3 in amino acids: CASSQDLWARGGTDTQYF. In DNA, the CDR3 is TGCGCCAGCAGCCAAGATCTCTGGGCTCGAGGAGGGACAGATACGCAGTATTTT.

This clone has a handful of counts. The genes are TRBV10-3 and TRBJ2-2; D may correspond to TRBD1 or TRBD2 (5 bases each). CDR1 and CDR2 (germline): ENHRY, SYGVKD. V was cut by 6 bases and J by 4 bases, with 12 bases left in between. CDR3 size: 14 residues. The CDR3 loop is CAIRGDGGTGELFF. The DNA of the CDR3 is TGTGCCATCAGGGGGGATGGGGGCACCGGGGAGCTGTTTTTT.

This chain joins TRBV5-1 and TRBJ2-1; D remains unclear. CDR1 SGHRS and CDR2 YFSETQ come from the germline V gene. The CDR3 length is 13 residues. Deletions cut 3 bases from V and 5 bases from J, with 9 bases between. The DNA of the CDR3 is TGCGCCAGCAGCTCGGTCGTGGACAATGAGCAGTTCTTC. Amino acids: CASSSVVDNEQFF.

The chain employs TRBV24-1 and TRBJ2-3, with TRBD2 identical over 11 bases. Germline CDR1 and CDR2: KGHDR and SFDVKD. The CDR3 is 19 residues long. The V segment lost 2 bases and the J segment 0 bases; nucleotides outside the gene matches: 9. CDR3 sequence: CATSDSPETSGTSTDTQYF. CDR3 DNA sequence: TGTGCCACCAGTGATTCGCCGGAGACTAGCGGGACTAGCACAGATACGCAGTATTTT.

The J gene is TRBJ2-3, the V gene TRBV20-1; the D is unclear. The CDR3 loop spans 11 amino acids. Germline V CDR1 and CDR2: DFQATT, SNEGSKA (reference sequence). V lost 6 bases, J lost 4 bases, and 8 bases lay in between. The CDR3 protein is CSANTADTQYF. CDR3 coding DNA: TGCAGTGCGAACACGGCAGATACGCAGTATTTT.

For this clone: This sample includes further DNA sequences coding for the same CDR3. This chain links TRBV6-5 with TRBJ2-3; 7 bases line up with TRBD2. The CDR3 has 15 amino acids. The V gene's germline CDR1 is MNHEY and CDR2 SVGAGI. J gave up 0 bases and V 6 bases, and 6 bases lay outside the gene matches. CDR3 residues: CASSPGLYSTDTQYF. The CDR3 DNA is TGTGCCAGCAGCCCGGGACTATATAGCACAGATACGCAGTATTTT.

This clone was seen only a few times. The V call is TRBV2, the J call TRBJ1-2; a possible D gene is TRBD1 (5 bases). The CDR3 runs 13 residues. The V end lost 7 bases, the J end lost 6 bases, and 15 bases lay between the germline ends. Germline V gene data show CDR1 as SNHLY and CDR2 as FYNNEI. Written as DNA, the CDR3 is TGTGCCAGCACCCTGGACGGGGGTAATGGCTACACCTTC. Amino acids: CASTLDGGNGYTF.

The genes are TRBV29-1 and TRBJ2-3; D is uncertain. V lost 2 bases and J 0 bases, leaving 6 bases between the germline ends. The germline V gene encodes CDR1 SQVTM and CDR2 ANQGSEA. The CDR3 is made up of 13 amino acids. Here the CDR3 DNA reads TGCAGCGTTGAAACCCTAAGCACAGATACGCAGTATTTT. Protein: CSVETLSTDTQYF.

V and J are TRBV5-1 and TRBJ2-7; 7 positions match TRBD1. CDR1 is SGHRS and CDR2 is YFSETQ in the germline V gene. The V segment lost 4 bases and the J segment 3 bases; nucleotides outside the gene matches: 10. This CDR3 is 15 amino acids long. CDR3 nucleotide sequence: TGCGCCAGCAGCCTCGGGACAGCGTCACTCTACGAGCAGTACTTC. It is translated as CASSLGTASLYEQYF.

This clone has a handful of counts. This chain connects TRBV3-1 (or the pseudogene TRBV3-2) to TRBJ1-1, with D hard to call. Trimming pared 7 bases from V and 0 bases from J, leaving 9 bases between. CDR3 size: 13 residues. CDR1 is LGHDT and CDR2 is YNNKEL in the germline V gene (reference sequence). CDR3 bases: TGTGCCAGCACCCAGCACTTGAACACTGAAGCTTTCTTT. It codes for CASTQHLNTEAFF.

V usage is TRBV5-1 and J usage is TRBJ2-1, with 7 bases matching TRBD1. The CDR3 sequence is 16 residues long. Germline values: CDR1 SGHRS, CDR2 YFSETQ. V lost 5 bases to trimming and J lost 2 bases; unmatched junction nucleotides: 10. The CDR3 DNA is TGCGCCAGCAGTCGAACCGGGACAGCTACCTACAATGAGCAGTTCTTC. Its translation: CASSRTGTATYNEQFF.

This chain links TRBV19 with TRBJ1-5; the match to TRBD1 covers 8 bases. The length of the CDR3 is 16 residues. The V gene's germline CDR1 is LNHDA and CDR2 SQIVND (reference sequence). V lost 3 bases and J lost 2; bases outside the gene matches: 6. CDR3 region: CASSIQLQGGNQPQHF. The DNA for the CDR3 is TGTGCCAGTAGTATCCAACTACAGGGGGGCAATCAGCCCCAGCATTTT.

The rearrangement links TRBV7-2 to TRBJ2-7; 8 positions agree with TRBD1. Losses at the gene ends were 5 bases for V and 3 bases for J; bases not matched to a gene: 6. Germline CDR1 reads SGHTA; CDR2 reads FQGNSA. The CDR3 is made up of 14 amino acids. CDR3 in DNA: TGTGCCAGCAGCGTGGGCAGGGGGCTCTACGAGCAGTACTTC. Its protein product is CASSVGRGLYEQYF.

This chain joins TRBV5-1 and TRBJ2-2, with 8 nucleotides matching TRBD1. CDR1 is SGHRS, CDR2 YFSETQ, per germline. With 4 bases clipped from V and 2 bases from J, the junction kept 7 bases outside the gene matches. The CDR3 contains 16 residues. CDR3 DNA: TGCGCCAGCAGCCGGACAGGGTTACGCAACACCGGGGAGCTGTTTTTT. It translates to CASSRTGLRNTGELFF. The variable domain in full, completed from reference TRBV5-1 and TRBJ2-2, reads KAGVTQTPRYLIKTRGQQVTLSCSPISGHRSVSWYQQTPGQGLQFLFEYFSETQRNKGNFPGRFSGRQFSNSRSEMNVSTLELGDSALYLCASSRTGLRNTGELFFGEGSRLTVL.

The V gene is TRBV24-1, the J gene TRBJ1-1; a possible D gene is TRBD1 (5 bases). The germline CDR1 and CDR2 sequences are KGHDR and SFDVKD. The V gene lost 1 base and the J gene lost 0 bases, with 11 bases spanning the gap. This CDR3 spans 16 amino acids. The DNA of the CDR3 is TGTGCCACCAGTGATTTCGTTCGGGGGATGAACACTGAAGCTTTCTTT. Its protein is CATSDFVRGMNTEAFF.

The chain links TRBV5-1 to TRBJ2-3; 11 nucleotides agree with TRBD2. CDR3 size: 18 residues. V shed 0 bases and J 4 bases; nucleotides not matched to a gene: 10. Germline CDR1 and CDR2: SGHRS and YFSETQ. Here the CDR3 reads CASSLGLAGGGRPDTQYF. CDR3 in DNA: TGCGCCAGCAGCTTGGGTCTAGCGGGAGGAGGTCGCCCAGATACGCAGTATTTT.

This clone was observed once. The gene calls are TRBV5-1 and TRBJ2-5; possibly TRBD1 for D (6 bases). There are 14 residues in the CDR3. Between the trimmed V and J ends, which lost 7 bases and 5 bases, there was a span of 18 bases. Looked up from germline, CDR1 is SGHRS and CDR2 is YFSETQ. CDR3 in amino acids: CASGQGYSRETQYF. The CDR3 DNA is TGCGCCAGCGGTCAGGGGTACTCTCGGGAGACCCAGTACTTC. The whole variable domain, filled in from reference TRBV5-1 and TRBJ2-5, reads KAGVTQTPRYLIKTRGQQVTLSCSPISGHRSVSWYQQTPGQGLQFLFEYFSETQRNKGNFPGRFSGRQFSNSRSEMNVSTLELGDSALYLCASGQGYSRETQYFGPGTRLLVL.

The DNA for the CDR3 is TGTGCCAGCAGCAAAACCCCCCGGGGGACCCAGTACTTC. Translated, it gives CASSKTPRGTQYF. The rearrangement uses TRBV5-6 and TRBJ2-5; TRBD2 might be the D (5 bases). The germline gives CDR1 SGHDT, CDR2 YYEEEE. The CDR3 is 13 amino acids. Trimming stripped 4 bases from V and 7 bases from J, with 14 bases between.

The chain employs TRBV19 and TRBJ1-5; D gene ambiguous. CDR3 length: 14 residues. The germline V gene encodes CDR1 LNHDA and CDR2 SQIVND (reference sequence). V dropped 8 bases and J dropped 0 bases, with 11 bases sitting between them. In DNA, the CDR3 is TGTGCCAGTGGAGTTTTGCTTAGCAATCAGCCCCAGCATTTT. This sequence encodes CASGVLLSNQPQHF.

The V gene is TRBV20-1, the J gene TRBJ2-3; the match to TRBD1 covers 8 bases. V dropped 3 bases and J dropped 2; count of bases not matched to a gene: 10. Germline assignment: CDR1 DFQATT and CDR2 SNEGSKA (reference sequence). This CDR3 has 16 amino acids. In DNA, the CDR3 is TGCAGTGCTAGTGATCGCCGGACAGGGTTCACAGATACGCAGTATTTT. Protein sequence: CSASDRRTGFTDTQYF.

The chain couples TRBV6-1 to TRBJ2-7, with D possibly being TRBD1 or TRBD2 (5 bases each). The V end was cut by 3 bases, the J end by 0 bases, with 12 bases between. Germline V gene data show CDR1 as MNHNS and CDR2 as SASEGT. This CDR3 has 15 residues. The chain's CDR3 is CASSDRGRLSYEQYF. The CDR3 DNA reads TGTGCCAGCAGTGATCGGGGACGCCTCTCCTACGAGCAGTACTTC.

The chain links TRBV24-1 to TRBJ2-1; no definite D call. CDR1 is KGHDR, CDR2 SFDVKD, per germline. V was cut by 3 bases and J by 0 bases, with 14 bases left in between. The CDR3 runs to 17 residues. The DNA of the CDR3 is TGTGCCACCAGTGATCGAACCCACCGGAGCTCCTACAATGAGCAGTTCTTC. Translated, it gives CATSDRTHRSSYNEQFF.

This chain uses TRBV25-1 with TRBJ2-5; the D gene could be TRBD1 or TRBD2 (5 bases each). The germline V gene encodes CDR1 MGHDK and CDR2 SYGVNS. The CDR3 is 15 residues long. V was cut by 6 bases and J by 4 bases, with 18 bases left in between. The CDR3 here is CASSPRTSEGETQYF. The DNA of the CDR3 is TGTGCCAGCAGCCCCCGGACATCCGAGGGAGAGACCCAGTACTTC.